This TCR beta chain was sequenced during a study of blood T cells in healthy people across ages. CDR3 length: 13 amino acids. Germline V gene data show CDR1 as SGDLS and CDR2 as YYNGEE. Trimming took off 3 bases at V and 6 bases at J, with 10 bases between the two ends. Combining a sample-barcoded 5' primer with a J-beta primer mix, a second PCR ran for roughly 7 to 11 cycles. Each CDR3 protein gets one entry after TCRdb re-called the 5' RACE reads with MiXCR. The sample carries some 710,000 distinct CDR3 sequences, about 46% recorded once. This clonotype was observed a handful of times. The target antigen is unknown. Points from the study as a whole: A roughly linear fall in TCR beta diversity per million T cells was seen with increasing age.

The donors, healthy Caucasians from Russia, were aged about 6 to 95. The authors drew around 9.3 milliliters of peripheral blood from each donor. J is TRBJ2-1 and V is TRBV9; the D gene is possibly TRBD2 (5 bases). This TCR was recovered from a man older than 75 in good health. The source material was blood. The CDR3 sequence is CASSGAGLNEQFF. The DNA of the CDR3 is TGTGCCAGCAGCGGGGCGGGTCTCAATGAGCAGTTCTTC.